The clone carrying this T cell receptor beta chain occurred many times. The antigen is undetermined. The sample is drawn from a study of CD8 T cells in ankylosing spondylitis. The CDR3 is made up of 12 amino acids. Germline V gene lookup returns CDR1 SGHVS and CDR2 FNYEAQ. V was cut by 1 base and J by 6 bases, with 5 bases left in between. Whole-study findings and limits: For ankylosing spondylitis blood, a TCR beta motif of roughly 8 highly homologous variants appeared characteristic. Reports say disease-linked clones showed up significantly more in matched ankylosing spondylitis synovial fluid. With a CD8+ phenotype, disease-linked clones were relatively rare in peripheral blood.

Making use of molecular barcodes, quantitative 5'-RACE generated TCR beta libraries. TCRdb re-called the 5' RACE reads with MiXCR, one entry per CDR3 protein. The sample shows 80,000 to 100,000 distinct CDR3 sequences, about 8% of them seen only once. The receptor was derived from a male donor with ankylosing spondylitis or in good health (not recorded which). This chain connects TRBV7-6 to TRBJ2-3; no clear D gene. The sample was blood, either unsorted or a sorted T cell fraction (not recorded which). This CDR3 is CASSLGADTQYF. The CDR3 nucleotides are TGTGCCAGCAGCTTAGGAGCCGATACGCAGTATTTT.